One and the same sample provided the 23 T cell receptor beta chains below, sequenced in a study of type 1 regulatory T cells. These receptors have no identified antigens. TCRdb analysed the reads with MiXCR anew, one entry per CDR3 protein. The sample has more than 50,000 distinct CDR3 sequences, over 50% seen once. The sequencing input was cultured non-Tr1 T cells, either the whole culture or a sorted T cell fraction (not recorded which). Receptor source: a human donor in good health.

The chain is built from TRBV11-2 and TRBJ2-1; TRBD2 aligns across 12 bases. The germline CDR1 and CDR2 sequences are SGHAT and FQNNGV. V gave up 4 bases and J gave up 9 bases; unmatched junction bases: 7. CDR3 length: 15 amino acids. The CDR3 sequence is CASSSLAGGPGEQFF. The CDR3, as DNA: TGTGCCAGCAGCTCCCTAGCGGGAGGGCCGGGTGAGCAGTTCTTC.

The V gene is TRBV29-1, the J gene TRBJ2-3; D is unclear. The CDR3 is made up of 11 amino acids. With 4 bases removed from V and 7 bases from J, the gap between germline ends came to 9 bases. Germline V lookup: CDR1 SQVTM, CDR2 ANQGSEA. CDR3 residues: CSVVSSNTQYF. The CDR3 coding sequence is TGCAGCGTTGTATCGAGTAATACGCAGTATTTT.

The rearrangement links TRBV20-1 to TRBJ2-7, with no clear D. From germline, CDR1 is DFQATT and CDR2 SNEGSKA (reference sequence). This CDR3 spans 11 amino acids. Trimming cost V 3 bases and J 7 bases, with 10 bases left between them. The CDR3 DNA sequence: TGCAGTGCTAGTGCCTCCCGAGAGCAGTACTTC. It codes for CSASASREQYF.

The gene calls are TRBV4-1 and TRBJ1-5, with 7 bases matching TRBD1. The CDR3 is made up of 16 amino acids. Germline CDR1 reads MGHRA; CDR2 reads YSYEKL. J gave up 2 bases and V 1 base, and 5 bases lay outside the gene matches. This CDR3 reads CASSQGYRGGNQPQHF. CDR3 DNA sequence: TGCGCCAGCAGCCAAGGATACAGGGGTGGCAATCAGCCCCAGCATTTT.

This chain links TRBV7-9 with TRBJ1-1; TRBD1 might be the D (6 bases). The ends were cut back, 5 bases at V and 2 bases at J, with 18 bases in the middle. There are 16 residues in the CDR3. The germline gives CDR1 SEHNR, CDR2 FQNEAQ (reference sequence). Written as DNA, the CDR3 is TGTGCCAGCAGCCCGCAAGGCCCACAGGGAAACACTGAAGCTTTCTTT. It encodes CASSPQGPQGNTEAFF.

The CDR3 DNA reads TGTGCCAGTAGTATAGTTTCTCGGGCAGGGAGGAACGAGCAGTACTTC. Protein sequence: CASSIVSRAGRNEQYF. The chain recombines TRBV19 with TRBJ2-7; possibly TRBD2 for D (6 bases). The ends were cut back, 1 base at V and 5 bases at J, with 18 bases in the middle. Per the germline V gene, CDR1 is LNHDA and CDR2 is SQIVND (reference sequence). This CDR3 has 16 residues.

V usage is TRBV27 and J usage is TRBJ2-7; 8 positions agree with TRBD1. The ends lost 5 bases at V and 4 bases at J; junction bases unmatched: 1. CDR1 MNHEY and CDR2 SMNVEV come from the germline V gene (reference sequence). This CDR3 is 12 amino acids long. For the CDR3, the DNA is TGTGCCAGCAGTAACAGGGGGTACGAGCAGTACTTC. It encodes CASSNRGYEQYF.

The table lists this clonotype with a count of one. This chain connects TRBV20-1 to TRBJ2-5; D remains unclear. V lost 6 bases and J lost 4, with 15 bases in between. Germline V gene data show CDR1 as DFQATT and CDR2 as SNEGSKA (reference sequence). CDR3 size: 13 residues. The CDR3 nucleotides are TGCAGTGCCCGACCCAGAATGGGAGAGACCCAGTACTTC. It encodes CSARPRMGETQYF.

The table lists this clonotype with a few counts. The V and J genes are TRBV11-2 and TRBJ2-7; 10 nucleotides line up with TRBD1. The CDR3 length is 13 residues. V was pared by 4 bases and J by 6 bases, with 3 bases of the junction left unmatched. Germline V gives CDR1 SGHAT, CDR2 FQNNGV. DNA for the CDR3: TGTGCCAGCAGCTCGGACAGGGGGGGCGAGCAGTACTTC. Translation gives CASSSDRGGEQYF. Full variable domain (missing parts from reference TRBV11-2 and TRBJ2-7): EAGVAQSPRYKIIEKRQSVAFWCNPISGHATLYWYQQILGQGPKLLIQFQNNGVVDDSQLPKDRFSAERLKGVDSTLKIQPAKLEDSAVYLCASSSDRGGEQYFGPGTRLTVT.

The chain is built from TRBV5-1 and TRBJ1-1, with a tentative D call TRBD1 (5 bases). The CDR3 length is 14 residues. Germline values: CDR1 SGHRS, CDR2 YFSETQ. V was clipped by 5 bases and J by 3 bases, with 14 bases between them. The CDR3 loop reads CASRPLGGDTEAFF. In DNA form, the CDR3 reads TGCGCCAGCAGACCCCTAGGAGGGGACACTGAAGCTTTCTTT.

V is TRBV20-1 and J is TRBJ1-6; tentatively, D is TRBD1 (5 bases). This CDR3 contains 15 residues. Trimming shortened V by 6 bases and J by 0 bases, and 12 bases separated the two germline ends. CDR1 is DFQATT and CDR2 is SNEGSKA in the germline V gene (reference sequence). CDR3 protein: CSAEQASSYNSPLHF. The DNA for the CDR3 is TGCAGTGCCGAACAGGCGAGCTCCTATAATTCACCCCTCCACTTT.

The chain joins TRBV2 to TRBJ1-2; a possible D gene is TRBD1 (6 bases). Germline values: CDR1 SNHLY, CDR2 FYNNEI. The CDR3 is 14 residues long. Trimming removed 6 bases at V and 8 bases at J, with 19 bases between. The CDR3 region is CASSADRGDWGYTF. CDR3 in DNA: TGTGCCAGCAGCGCGGACAGAGGGGATTGGGGCTACACCTTC.

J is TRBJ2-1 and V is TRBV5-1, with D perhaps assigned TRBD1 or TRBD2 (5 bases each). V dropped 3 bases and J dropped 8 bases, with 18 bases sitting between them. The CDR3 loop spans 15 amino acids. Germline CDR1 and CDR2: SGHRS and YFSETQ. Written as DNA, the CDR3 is TGCGCCAGCAGCTCGGGGCAGCCCTGGGACCATGAGCAGTTCTTC. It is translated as CASSSGQPWDHEQFF.

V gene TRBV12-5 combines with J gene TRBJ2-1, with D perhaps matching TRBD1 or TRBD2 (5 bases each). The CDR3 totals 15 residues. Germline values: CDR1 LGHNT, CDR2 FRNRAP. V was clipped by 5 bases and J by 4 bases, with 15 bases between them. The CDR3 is CASGKGTVMYNEQFF. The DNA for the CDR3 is TGTGCTAGTGGTAAAGGGACCGTGATGTACAATGAGCAGTTCTTC. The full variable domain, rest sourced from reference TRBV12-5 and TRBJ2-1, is DARVTQTPRHKVTEMGQEVTMRCQPILGHNTVFWYRQTMMQGLELLAYFRNRAPLDDSGMPKDRFSAEMPDATLATLKIQPSEPRDSAVYFCASGKGTVMYNEQFFGPGTRLTVL.

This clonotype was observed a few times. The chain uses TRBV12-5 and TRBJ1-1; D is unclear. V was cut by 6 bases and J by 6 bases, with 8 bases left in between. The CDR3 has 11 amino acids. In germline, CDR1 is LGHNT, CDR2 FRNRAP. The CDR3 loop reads CASGDLAEAFF. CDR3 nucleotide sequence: TGTGCTAGTGGGGATCTTGCTGAAGCTTTCTTT.

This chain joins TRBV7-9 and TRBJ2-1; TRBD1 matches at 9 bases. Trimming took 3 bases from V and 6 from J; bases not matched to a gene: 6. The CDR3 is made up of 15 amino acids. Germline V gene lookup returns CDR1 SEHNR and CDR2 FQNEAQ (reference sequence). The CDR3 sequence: CASSLGQGGGNEQFF. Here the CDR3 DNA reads TGTGCCAGCAGCTTGGGACAGGGTGGTGGCAATGAGCAGTTCTTC.

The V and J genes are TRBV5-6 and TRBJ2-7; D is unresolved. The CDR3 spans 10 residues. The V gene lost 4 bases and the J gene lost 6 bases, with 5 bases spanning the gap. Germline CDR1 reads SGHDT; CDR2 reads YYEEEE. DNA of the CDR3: TGTGCCAGCAGCCTTCTCGAGCAGTACTTC. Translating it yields CASSLLEQYF.

The CDR3 region has the DNA TGTGCCATCAGAGGGCGGACTAGCGGTGACTACGAGCAGTACTTC. Protein product: CAIRGRTSGDYEQYF. This chain uses TRBV10-3 with TRBJ2-7, with 10 bases lining up with TRBD2. CDR1 and CDR2 (germline): ENHRY, SYGVKD. Unmatched junction bases numbered 8, after V lost 6 bases and J lost 3 bases. The CDR3 totals 15 residues.

In DNA form, the CDR3 reads TGCAGTGCTAGAGCACCCGGGACGTCTAAAGAGCAGTACTTC. Its protein is CSARAPGTSKEQYF. The chain couples TRBV20-1 to TRBJ2-7; D could derive from TRBD1 or TRBD2 (5 bases each). CDR1 and CDR2 from the germline V gene are DFQATT and SNEGSKA (reference sequence). Trimming pared 1 base from V and 7 bases from J, leaving 17 bases between. The CDR3 sequence is 14 residues long.

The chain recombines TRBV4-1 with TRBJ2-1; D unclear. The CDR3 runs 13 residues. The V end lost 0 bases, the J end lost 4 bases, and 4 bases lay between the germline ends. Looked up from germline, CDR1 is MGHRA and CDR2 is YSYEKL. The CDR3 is CASSQEWYNEQFF. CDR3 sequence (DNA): TGCGCCAGCAGCCAAGAATGGTACAATGAGCAGTTCTTC.

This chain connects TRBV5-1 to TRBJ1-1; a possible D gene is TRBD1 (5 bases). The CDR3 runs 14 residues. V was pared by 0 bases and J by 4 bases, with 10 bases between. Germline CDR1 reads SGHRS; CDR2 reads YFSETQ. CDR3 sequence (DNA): TGCGCCAGCAGCTTGGCCGGGGCGGGCACTGAAGCTTTCTTT. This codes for CASSLAGAGTEAFF.

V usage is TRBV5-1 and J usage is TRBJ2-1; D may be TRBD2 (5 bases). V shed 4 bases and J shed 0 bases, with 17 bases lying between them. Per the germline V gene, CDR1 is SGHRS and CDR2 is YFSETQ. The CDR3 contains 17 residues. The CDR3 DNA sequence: TGCGCCAGCAGCCTGGGAGCTGGGTCTAGCTCCTACAATGAGCAGTTCTTC. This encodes CASSLGAGSSSYNEQFF.

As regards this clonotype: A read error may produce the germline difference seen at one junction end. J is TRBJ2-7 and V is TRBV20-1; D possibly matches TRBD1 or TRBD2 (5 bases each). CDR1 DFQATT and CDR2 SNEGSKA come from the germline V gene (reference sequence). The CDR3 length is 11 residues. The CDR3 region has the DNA TGCAGTGCTAGGGCCGGGACCCGAGGAAACTTC. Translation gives CSARAGTRGNF.